Listed below are T cell receptor beta chains from one sample, sequenced in a study of blood T cell repertoires in COVID-19. Assay: immunoSEQ multiplex PCR; the TCRdb copy retains only in-frame clones and omits some. The sample yields about 48,000 clones, approximately 85% seen once. Input material: peripheral blood. These receptors were obtained from a man aged 40-49 years with acute or convalescent COVID-19. CDR3s include the opening cysteine and the closing phenylalanine or tryptophan. Each record gives: clone size, D gene, V gene, J gene, CDR3 DNA, CDR3 protein. A D gene is named only where the DNA matches it firmly. Expanded clones get a size class; other rows say once, few or many, or leave the size out.

abundance: NA; d_gene: NA; v_gene: TRBV18; j_gene: TRBJ2-7; CDR3nt: TGTGCCAGCTCACCACCGGACAACCCCGAGCAGTACTTC; CDR3aa: CASSPPDNPEQYF
abundance: once; d_gene: NA; v_gene: TRBV6-1; j_gene: TRBJ1-2; CDR3nt: TGTGCCAGCAGTGAAGCTTACAGAGCCTATGGCTACACCTTC; CDR3aa: CASSEAYRAYGYTF
abundance: few; d_gene: NA; v_gene: TRBV28; j_gene: TRBJ1-2; CDR3nt: TGTGCCAGCAGTCCGCGACAGGACCGCTATGGCTACACCTTC; CDR3aa: CASSPRQDRYGYTF
abundance: NA; d_gene: NA; v_gene: TRBV19; j_gene: TRBJ1-1; CDR3nt: TGTGCCAGTAGTATAACTCGGGGCACTGAAGCTTTCTTT; CDR3aa: CASSITRGTEAFF
abundance: NA; d_gene: NA; v_gene: TRBV19; j_gene: TRBJ1-2; CDR3nt: TGTGCCAGTAGTTCCTCTCGGGGGGCGGTTTACTATGGCTACACCTTC; CDR3aa: CASSSSRGAVYYGYTF
abundance: once; d_gene: TRBD1; v_gene: TRBV18; j_gene: TRBJ2-2; CDR3nt: TGTGCCAGCTCACCGGGACAGGGATTCGGGGAGCTGTTTTTT; CDR3aa: CASSPGQGFGELFF
abundance: NA; d_gene: TRBD1; v_gene: TRBV6-4; j_gene: TRBJ1-2; CDR3nt: TGTGCCAGCAGGGGAATGACAGGGTCGGACTATGGCTACACCTTC; CDR3aa: CASRGMTGSDYGYTF
abundance: NA; d_gene: NA; v_gene: TRBV9; j_gene: TRBJ2-4; CDR3nt: TGTGCCAGCAATCGACAGGCAGGGGCCAAAAACATTCAGTACTTC; CDR3aa: CASNRQAGAKNIQYF
abundance: NA; d_gene: NA; v_gene: TRBV18; j_gene: TRBJ1-2; CDR3nt: TGTGCCAGCTCACCAGCGGGCGCGGAGGGCTACACCTTC; CDR3aa: CASSPAGAEGYTF
abundance: NA; d_gene: TRBD2; v_gene: TRBV19; j_gene: TRBJ2-3; CDR3nt: TGTGCCAGTACCCAGAGCGGGGTTGCGACGCAGTATTTT; CDR3aa: CASTQSGVATQYF
abundance: NA; d_gene: TRBD2; v_gene: TRBV7-6; j_gene: TRBJ2-3; CDR3nt: TGTGCCAGCAGCTTATTTAGCGGGGGGGTAGGAGATACGCAGTATTTT; CDR3aa: CASSLFSGGVGDTQYF